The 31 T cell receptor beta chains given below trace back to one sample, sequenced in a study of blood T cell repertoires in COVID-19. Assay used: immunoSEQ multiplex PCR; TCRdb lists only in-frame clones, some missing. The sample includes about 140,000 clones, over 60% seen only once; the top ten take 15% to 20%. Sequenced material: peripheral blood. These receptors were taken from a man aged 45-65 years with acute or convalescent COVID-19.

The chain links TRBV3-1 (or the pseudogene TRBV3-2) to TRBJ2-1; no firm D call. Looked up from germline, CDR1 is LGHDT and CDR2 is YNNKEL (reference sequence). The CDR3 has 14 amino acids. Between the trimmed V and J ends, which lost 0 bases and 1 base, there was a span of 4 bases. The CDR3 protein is CASSQDRSYNEQFF. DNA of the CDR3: TGTGCCAGCAGCCAAGATCGGTCCTACAATGAGCAGTTCTTC.

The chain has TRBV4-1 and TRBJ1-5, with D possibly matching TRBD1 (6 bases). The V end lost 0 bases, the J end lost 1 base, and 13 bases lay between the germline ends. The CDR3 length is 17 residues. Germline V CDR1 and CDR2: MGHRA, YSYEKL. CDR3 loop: CASSQDGAGASNQPQHF. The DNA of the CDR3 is TGCGCCAGCAGCCAAGATGGAGCGGGGGCGAGCAATCAGCCCCAGCATTTT.

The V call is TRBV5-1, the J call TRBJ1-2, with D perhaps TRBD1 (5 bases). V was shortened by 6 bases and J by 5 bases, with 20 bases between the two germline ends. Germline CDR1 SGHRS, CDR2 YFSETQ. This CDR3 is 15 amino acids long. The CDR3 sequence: CASNPEGQGNYGYTF. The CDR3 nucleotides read TGCGCCAGCAACCCAGAAGGTCAGGGCAATTATGGCTACACCTTC.

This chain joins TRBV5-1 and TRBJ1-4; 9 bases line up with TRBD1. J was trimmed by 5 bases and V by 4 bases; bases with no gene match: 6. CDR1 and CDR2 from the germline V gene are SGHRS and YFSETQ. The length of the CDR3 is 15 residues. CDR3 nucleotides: TGCGCCAGCAGCGTATCCGGGACAGGGAATGAAAAACTGTTTTTT. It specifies CASSVSGTGNEKLFF.

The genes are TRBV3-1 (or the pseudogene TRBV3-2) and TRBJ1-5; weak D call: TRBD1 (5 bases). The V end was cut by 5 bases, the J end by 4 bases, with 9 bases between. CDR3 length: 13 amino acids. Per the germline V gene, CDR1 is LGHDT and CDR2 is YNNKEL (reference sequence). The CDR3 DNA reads TGTGCCAGCAGCATGACAGAGAATCAGCCCCAGCATTTT. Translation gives CASSMTENQPQHF.

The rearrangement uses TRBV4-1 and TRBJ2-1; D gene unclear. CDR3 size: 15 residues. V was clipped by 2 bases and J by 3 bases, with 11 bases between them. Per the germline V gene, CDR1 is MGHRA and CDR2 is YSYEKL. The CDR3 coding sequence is TGCGCCAGCAGCCAAACACCTGCTGACTACAATGAGCAGTTCTTC. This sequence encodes CASSQTPADYNEQFF.

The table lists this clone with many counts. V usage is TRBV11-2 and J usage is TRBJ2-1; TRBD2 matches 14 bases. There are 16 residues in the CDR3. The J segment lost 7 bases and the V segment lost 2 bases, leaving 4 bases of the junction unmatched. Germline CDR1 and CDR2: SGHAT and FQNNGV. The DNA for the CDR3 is TGTGCCAGCAGCTTAAGGACTAGCGGGGGGACTAATGAGCAGTTCTTC. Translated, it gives CASSLRTSGGTNEQFF. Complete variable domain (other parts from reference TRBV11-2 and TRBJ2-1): EAGVAQSPRYKIIEKRQSVAFWCNPISGHATLYWYQQILGQGPKLLIQFQNNGVVDDSQLPKDRFSAERLKGVDSTLKIQPAKLEDSAVYLCASSLRTSGGTNEQFFGPGTRLTVL.

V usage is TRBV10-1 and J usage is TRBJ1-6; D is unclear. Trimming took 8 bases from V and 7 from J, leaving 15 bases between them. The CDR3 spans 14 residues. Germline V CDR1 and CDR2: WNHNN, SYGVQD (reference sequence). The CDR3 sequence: CASGGDKSNSPLHF. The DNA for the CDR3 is TGCGCCAGCGGAGGAGACAAATCCAATTCACCCCTCCACTTT.

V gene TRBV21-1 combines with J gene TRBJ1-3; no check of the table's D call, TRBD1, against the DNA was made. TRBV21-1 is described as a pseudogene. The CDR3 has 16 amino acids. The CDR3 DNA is TGTGCCAGCAGCACGACAAGTCCGAACTCTGGAAACACCATATATTTT. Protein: CASSTTSPNSGNTIYF.

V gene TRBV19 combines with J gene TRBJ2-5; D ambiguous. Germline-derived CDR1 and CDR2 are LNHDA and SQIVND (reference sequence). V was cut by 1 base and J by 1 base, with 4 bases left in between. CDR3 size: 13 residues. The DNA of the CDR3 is TGTGCCAGTAGTATAGCCGGCCAAGAGACCCAGTACTTC. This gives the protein CASSIAGQETQYF.

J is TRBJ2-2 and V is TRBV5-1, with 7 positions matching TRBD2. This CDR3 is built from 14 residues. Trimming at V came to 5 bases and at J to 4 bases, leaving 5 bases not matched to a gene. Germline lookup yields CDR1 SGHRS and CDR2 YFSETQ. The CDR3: CASRYGGGTGELFF. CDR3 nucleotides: TGCGCCAGCAGATACGGCGGGGGCACCGGGGAGCTGTTTTTT.

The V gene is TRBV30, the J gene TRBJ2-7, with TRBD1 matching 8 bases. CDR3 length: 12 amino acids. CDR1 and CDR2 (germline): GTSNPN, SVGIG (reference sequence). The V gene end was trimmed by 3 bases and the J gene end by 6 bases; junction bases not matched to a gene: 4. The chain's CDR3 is CAWSPQGAEQYF. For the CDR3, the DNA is TGTGCCTGGAGCCCCCAGGGGGCCGAGCAGTACTTC.

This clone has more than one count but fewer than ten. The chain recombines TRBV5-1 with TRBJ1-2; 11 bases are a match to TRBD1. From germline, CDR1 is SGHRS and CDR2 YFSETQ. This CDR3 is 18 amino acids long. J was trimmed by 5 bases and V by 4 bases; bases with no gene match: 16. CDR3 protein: CASSLSWTGGALVYGYTF. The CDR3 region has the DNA TGCGCCAGCAGCCTATCTTGGACAGGGGGCGCTTTAGTTTATGGCTACACCTTC.

CDR3 nucleotides: TGCGCCAGTAATGGACTAGCTGTGGGCACAGATACGCAGTATTTT. This sequence encodes CASNGLAVGTDTQYF. V usage is TRBV5-1 and J usage is TRBJ2-3; 8 positions match TRBD2. This CDR3 has 15 residues. Germline V gene data show CDR1 as SGHRS and CDR2 as YFSETQ. The trim removed 8 bases at V and 1 base at J, leaving 9 bases unmatched.

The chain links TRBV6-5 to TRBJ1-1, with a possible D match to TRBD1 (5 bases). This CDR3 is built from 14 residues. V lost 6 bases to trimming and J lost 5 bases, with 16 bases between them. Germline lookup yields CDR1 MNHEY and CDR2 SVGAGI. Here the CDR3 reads CASRQVRGGTEAFF. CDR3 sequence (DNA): TGTGCCAGCAGACAAGTACGGGGGGGAACTGAAGCTTTCTTT.

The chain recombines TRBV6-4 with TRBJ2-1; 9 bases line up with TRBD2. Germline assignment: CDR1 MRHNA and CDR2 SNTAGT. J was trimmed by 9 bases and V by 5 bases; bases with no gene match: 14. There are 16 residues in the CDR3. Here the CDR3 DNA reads TGTGCCAGCAGTTTCCCAAGGAGCGGGGGGTCGGGTGAGCAGTTCTTC. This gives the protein CASSFPRSGGSGEQFF.

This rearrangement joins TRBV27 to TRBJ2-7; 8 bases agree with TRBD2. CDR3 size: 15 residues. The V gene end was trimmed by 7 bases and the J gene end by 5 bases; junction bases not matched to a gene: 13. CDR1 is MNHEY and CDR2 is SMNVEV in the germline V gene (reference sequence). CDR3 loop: CASKRAGGIRDEQYV. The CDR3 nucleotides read TGTGCCAGCAAGAGGGCGGGGGGTATTCGTGACGAGCAGTACGTC.

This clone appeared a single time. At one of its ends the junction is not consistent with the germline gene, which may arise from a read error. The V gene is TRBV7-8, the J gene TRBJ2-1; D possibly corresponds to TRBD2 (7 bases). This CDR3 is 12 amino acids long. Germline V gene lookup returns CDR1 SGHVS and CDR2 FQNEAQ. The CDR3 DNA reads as TGTGCCAGCAGTTTACCGGGGGGCCCAAAGATCTTC. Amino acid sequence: CASSLPGGPKIF.

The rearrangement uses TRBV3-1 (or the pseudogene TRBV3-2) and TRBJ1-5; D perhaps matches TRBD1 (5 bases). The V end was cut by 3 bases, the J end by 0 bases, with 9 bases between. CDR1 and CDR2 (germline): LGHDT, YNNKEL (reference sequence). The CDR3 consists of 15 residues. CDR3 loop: CASSHGGYSNQPQHF. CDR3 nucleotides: TGTGCCAGCAGCCACGGGGGTTATAGCAATCAGCCCCAGCATTTT.

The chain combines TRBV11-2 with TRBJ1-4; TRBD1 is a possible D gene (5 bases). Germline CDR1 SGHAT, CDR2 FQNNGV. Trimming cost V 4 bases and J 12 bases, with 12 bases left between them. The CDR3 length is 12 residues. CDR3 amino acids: CASSSQEGELFF. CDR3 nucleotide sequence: TGTGCCAGCAGCTCGCAGGAAGGGGAACTGTTTTTT. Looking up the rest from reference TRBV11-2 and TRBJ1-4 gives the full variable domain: EAGVAQSPRYKIIEKRQSVAFWCNPISGHATLYWYQQILGQGPKLLIQFQNNGVVDDSQLPKDRFSAERLKGVDSTLKIQPAKLEDSAVYLCASSSQEGELFFGSGTQLSVL.

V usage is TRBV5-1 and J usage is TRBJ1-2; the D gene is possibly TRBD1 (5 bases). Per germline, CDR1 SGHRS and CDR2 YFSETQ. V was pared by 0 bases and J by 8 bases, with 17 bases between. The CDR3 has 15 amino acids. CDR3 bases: TGCGCCAGCAGCTTGGCCTCGGCAGGGCATGACGGCTACACCTTC. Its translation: CASSLASAGHDGYTF.

Here the CDR3 reads CASTRTSGVNNEQFF. Here the CDR3 DNA reads TGCGCCAGCACCCGGACTAGCGGGGTCAACAATGAGCAGTTCTTC. The V and J genes are TRBV10-2 and TRBJ2-1; 12 bases line up with TRBD2. The CDR3 totals 15 residues. CDR1 WSHSY and CDR2 SAAADI come from the germline V gene. V lost 7 bases to trimming and J lost 5 bases; unmatched junction nucleotides: 6.

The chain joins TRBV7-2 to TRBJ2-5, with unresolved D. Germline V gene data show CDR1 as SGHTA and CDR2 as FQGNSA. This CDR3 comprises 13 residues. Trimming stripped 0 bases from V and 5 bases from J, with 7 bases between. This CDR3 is CASSLAFSETQYF. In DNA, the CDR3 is TGTGCCAGCAGCTTAGCGTTTTCGGAGACCCAGTACTTC.

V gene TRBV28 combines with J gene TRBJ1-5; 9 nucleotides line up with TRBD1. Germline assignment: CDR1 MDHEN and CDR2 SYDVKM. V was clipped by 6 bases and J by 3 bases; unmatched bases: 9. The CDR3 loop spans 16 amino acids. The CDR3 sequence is CASSGQGQGHNQPQHF. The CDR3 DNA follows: TGTGCCAGCAGCGGACAGGGGCAGGGACACAATCAGCCCCAGCATTTT.

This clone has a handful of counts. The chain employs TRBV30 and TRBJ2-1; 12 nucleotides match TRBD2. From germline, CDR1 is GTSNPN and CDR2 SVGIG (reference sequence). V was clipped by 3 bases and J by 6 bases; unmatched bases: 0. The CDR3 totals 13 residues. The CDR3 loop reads CAWRLAGGNEQFF. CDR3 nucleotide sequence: TGTGCCTGGAGACTAGCGGGGGGCAATGAGCAGTTCTTC.

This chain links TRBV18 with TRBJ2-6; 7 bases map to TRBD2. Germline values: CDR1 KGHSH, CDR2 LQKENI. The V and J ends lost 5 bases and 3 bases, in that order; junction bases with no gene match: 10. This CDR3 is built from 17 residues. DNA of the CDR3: TGTGCCAGCTCAACGGACCGGGGAGGGCTTGGGGCCAACGTCCTGACTTTC. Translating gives CASSTDRGGLGANVLTF.

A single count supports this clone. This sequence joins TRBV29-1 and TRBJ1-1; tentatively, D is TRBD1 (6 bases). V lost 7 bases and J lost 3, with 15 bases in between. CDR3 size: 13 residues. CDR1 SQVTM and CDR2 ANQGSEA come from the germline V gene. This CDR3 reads CSASQGMDTEAFF. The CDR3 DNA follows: TGCAGCGCTTCACAGGGTATGGACACTGAAGCTTTCTTT.

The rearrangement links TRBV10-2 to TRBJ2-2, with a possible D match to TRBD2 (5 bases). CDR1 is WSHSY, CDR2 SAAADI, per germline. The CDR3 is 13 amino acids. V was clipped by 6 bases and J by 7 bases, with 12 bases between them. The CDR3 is CASRTNQGGELFF. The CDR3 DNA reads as TGCGCCAGCAGGACTAACCAAGGCGGGGAGCTGTTTTTT.

CDR3 DNA: TGTGCCTGGAATGGACGGGGGAACATGAACACTGAAGCTTTCTTT. Its protein product is CAWNGRGNMNTEAFF. V gene TRBV30 combines with J gene TRBJ1-1, with a possible D match to TRBD1 (5 bases). The germline CDR1 and CDR2 sequences are GTSNPN and SVGIG (reference sequence). This CDR3 comprises 15 residues. Trimming left V 4 bases short and J 0 bases short, with 15 bases between.

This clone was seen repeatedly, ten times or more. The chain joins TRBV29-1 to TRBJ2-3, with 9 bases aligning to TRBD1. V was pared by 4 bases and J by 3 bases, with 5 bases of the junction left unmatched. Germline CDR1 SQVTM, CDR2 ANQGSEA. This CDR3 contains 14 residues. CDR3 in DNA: TGCAGCGTTGTCGGACAGGGGTCGACAGATACGCAGTATTTT. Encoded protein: CSVVGQGSTDTQYF.

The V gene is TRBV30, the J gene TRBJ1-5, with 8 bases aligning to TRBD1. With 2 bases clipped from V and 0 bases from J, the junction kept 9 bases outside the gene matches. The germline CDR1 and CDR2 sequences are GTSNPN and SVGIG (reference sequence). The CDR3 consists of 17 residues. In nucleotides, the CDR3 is TGTGCCTGGAGTCACGCCCGGACAGGGTTTAGCAATCAGCCCCAGCATTTT. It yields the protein CAWSHARTGFSNQPQHF.